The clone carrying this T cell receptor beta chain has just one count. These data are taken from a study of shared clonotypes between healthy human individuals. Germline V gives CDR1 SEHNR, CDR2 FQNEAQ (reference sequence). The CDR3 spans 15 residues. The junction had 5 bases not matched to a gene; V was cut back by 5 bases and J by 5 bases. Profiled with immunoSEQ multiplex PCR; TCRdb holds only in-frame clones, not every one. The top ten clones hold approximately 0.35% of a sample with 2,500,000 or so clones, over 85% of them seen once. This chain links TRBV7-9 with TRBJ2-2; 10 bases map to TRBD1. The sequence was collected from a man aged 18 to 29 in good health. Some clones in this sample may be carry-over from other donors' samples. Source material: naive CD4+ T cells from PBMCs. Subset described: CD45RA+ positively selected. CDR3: CASSPGTGATGELFF. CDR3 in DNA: TGTGCCAGCAGCCCCGGGACAGGGGCAACCGGGGAGCTGTTTTTT.